This T cell receptor (beta chain) was identified in a study of blood T cell repertoires in COVID-19. The data were produced by immunoSEQ multiplex PCR, yet TCRdb's version contains in-frame clones alone and is incomplete. The table includes around 480,000 clones, roughly nine tenths detected once. Germline CDR1 is LNHDA and CDR2 is SQIVND (reference sequence). The CDR3 totals 16 residues. V dropped 7 bases and J dropped 0; count of bases not matched to a gene: 7. Sequencing was carried out using PBMCs or T cells enriched from blood (not recorded which). The receptor comes from a woman aged 18-29 years who had recovered from COVID-19. The chain joins TRBV19 to TRBJ2-3; TRBD2 agrees at 10 bases. CDR3 amino acids: CASKSGGAASTDTQYF. The CDR3 bases are TGTGCCAGTAAAAGCGGGGGGGCCGCCAGCACAGATACGCAGTATTTT.